A single sample is the source of the 8 T cell receptor beta chains below, sequenced in a study of T cells in narcolepsy. Assay: immunoSEQ multiplex PCR; the TCRdb copy retains only in-frame clones and omits some. There are under 35,000 clones in the sample; 80% occur only once, and 0.85% to 1.2% lies in the top ten. What was sequenced was memory (CD45RA-) CD4+ T cells from blood. These TCRs come from a human donor in good health.

The chain carries TRBV28 and TRBJ2-4; 12 bases fit TRBD2. Germline V gene data show CDR1 as MDHEN and CDR2 as SYDVKM. Trimming cost V 5 bases and J 6 bases; bases outside gene matches: 17. The CDR3 is made up of 19 amino acids. The CDR3 sequence: CASSLPSGTSGLGGNIQYF. Written as DNA, the CDR3 is TGTGCCAGCAGTCTACCCTCCGGGACTAGCGGGTTAGGGGGAAACATTCAGTACTTC.

The chain couples TRBV6-5 to TRBJ2-1; 7 positions agree with TRBD1. Losses at the gene ends were 0 bases for V and 15 bases for J; bases not matched to a gene: 5. CDR3 size: 12 residues. Per germline, CDR1 MNHEY and CDR2 SVGAGI. This chain's CDR3 is CASSYSLDRWFF. The DNA for the CDR3 is TGTGCCAGCAGTTACTCCTTGGACAGGTGGTTCTTC.

This clone was found a few times. The chain couples TRBV2 to TRBJ1-6; 9 bases align to TRBD1. The CDR3 is 15 residues long. The germline V gene has CDR1 SNHLY and CDR2 FYNNEI. Germline trimming cut 7 bases from V and 7 bases from J; bases unmatched to any gene: 8. CDR3 bases: TGTGCCAGCATCAGGGACAGGGTCCAGAATTCACCCCTCCACTTT. It codes for CASIRDRVQNSPLHF.

This chain connects TRBV10-2 to TRBJ1-2; D is undetermined. Trimming left V 5 bases short and J 1 base short, with 8 bases between. Looked up from germline, CDR1 is WSHSY and CDR2 is SAAADI. There are 13 residues in the CDR3. Written as DNA, the CDR3 is TGCGCCAGCAGTAATACCTTTAACTATGGCTACACCTTC. This sequence encodes CASSNTFNYGYTF.

The V gene is TRBV6-6, the J gene TRBJ1-1; D remains unclear. Trimming left V 0 bases short and J 4 bases short, with 9 bases between. CDR3 length equals 14 residues. The V gene's germline CDR1 is MNHNY and CDR2 SVGAGI (reference sequence). The CDR3 loop reads CASSYSGFGTEAFF. The CDR3, as DNA: TGTGCCAGCAGTTACTCAGGGTTCGGCACTGAAGCTTTCTTT.

The sample holds a few counts of this clone. The chain joins TRBV10-3 to TRBJ1-4; no definite D call. Germline values: CDR1 ENHRY, CDR2 SYGVKD. Trimming removed 10 bases at V and 2 bases at J, with 14 bases between. This CDR3 has 14 residues. The CDR3: CATKGLWTNEKLFF. CDR3 nucleotides: TGTGCCACGAAGGGTTTGTGGACTAATGAAAAACTGTTTTTT.

The chain links TRBV7-3 to TRBJ2-3; 9 bases are shared with TRBD2. Germline V CDR1 and CDR2: SGHTA, FQGTGA. Trimming removed 0 bases from V and 8 bases from J; junction bases left unmatched: 6. The CDR3 spans 15 residues. The DNA for the CDR3 is TGTGCCAGCAGCTTAACTAGCGGGAGAGGGGGTACGCAGTATTTT. Translation: CASSLTSGRGGTQYF.

The V call is TRBV27, the J call TRBJ2-5, with 7 nucleotides matching TRBD2. The J call is in doubt because the DNA end fits TRBJ2-7 better. From germline, CDR1 is MNHEY and CDR2 SMNVEV (reference sequence). This CDR3 region has 15 residues. CDR3 loop: CASSLLGGRTYEQYF. The CDR3 nucleotides read TGTGCCAGCAGTTTATTGGGGGGGAGGACCTACGAGCAGTACTTC.